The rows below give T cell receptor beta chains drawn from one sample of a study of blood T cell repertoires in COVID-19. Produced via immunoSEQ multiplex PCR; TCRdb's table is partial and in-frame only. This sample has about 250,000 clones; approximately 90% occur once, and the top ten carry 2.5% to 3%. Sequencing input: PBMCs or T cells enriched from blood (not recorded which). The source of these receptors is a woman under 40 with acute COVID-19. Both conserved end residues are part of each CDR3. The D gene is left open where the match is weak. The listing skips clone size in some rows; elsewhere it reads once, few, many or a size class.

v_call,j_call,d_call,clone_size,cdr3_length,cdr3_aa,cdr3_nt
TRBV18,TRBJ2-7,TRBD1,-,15,CASSEGQGPLYEQYF,TGTGCCAGCTCGGAGGGACAGGGCCCTCTCTACGAGCAGTACTTC
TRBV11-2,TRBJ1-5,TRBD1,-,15,CASSYRQGEGQPQHF,TGTGCCAGCAGCTATAGACAGGGGGAAGGTCAGCCCCAGCATTTT
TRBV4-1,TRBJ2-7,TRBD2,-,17,CASSRTSGGHMNYEQYF,TGCGCCAGCAGCCGGACTAGCGGGGGCCACATGAACTACGAGCAGTACTTC
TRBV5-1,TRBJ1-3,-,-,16,CASSLAASGAGNTIYF,TGCGCCAGCAGCTTGGCAGCGAGCGGGGCTGGAAACACCATATATTTT
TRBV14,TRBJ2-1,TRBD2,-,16,CASSPGSGGFINEQFF,TGTGCCAGCAGCCCAGGGAGCGGGGGGTTCATCAATGAGCAGTTCTTC
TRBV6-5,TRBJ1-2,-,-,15,CASSPTGIGRYGYTF,TGTGCCAGCAGCCCAACAGGGATTGGGCGCTATGGCTACACCTTC
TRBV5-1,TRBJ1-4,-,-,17,CASSLASMGASNEKLFF,TGCGCCAGCAGCTTGGCCTCGATGGGGGCGTCTAATGAAAAACTGTTTTTT
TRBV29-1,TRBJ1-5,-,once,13,CSVNDGGKQPQHF,TGCAGCGTAAACGATGGGGGGAAACAGCCCCAGCATTTT
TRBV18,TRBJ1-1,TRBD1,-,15,CASSPGTGTNTEAFF,TGTGCCAGCTCACCAGGGACAGGTACGAACACTGAAGCTTTCTTT
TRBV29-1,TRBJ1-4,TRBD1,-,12,CSVAGGNEKLFF,TGCAGCGTTGCAGGGGGCAATGAAAAACTGTTTTTT
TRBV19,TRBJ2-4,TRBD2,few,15,CASTTLAGGGGIQYF,TGTGCCAGTACCACACTAGCGGGGGGCGGAGGCATTCAGTACTTC
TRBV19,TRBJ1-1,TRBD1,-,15,CASSKGPGGNAEAFF,TGTGCCAGTAGTAAAGGTCCAGGGGGGAACGCTGAAGCTTTCTTT
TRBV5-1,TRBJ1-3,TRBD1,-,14,CASSTGVSGNTIYF,TGCGCCAGCTCTACAGGGGTCTCTGGAAACACCATATATTTT
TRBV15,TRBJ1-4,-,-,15,CATSREGGIYEKLFF,TGTGCCACCAGCAGAGAGGGCGGGATTTACGAAAAACTGTTTTTT
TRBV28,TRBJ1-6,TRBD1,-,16,CASRLEPGQNNSPLHF,TGTGCCAGCAGGTTGGAACCGGGACAGAATAATTCACCCCTCCACTTT
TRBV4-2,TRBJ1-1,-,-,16,CASSQDLGRLGTEAFF,TGTGCCAGCAGCCAAGATTTGGGCAGGTTGGGCACTGAAGCTTTCTTT
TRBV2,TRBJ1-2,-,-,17,CASSEWGDLTTNYGYTF,TGTGCCAGCAGTGAATGGGGGGACCTGACTACTAACTATGGCTACACCTTC
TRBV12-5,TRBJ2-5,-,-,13,CASGHQDQETQYF,TGTGCTAGTGGTCATCAGGACCAAGAGACCCAGTACTTC
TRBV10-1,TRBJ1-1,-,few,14,CASSESGSGTEAFF,TGCGCCAGCAGTGAGTCGGGCAGTGGCACTGAAGCTTTCTTT
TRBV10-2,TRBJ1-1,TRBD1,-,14,CASGQGNGNTEAFF,TGCGCCAGCGGACAGGGTAATGGGAACACTGAAGCTTTCTTT
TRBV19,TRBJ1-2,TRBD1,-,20,CASSIDFPGQATTPNYGYTF,TGTGCCAGTAGTATAGATTTTCCGGGACAGGCAACGACCCCTAACTATGGCTACACCTTC
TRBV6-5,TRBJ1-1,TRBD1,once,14,CASSHRRQGSEAFF,TGTGCCAGCAGTCATCGACGACAGGGCTCTGAAGCTTTCTTT
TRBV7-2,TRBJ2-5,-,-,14,CASSLRRDQETQYF,TGTGCCAGCAGCTTACGGAGGGACCAAGAGACCCAGTACTTC